These 25 T cell receptor beta chains originate from one sample sequenced in a study of blood T cell repertoires in COVID-19. Method: immunoSEQ multiplex PCR; TCRdb's copy keeps in-frame clones and lacks some. Of some 260,000 clones in the sample, around 90% were seen once. The sequenced material came from peripheral blood. The source is a woman in her twenties or thirties with acute or convalescent COVID-19.

The rearrangement links TRBV7-2 to TRBJ2-1; TRBD2 matches 9 bases. Germline CDR1 SGHTA, CDR2 FQGNSA. The CDR3 runs to 16 residues. V lost 0 bases to trimming and J lost 1 base; unmatched junction nucleotides: 1. The CDR3: CASSLAAGGSYNEQFF. The CDR3 DNA reads TGTGCCAGCAGCTTAGCGGCGGGAGGGTCCTACAATGAGCAGTTCTTC.

The chain employs TRBV9 and TRBJ2-3, with 8 bases identical to TRBD2. CDR1 and CDR2 (germline): SGDLS, YYNGEE. The CDR3 runs 16 residues. The junction had 5 bases not matched to a gene; V was cut back by 0 bases and J by 2 bases. Here the CDR3 DNA reads TGTGCCAGCAGCGTAGACACTAGCGGTTACACAGATACGCAGTATTTT. Translation gives CASSVDTSGYTDTQYF.

The rearrangement links TRBV6-5 to TRBJ2-4; D remains unclear. Germline V gene lookup returns CDR1 MNHEY and CDR2 SVGAGI. V was cut by 0 bases and J by 0 bases, with 6 bases left in between. The CDR3 covers 15 residues. The CDR3: CASSYSRIAKNIQYF. The DNA of the CDR3 is TGTGCCAGCAGTTACTCGCGTATAGCCAAAAACATTCAGTACTTC.

The chain is built from TRBV6-5 and TRBJ1-2; 9 nucleotides align to TRBD1. The J segment lost 0 bases and the V segment lost 0 bases, leaving 2 bases of the junction unmatched. Per germline, CDR1 MNHEY and CDR2 SVGAGI. The CDR3 is made up of 16 amino acids. CDR3 bases: TGTGCCAGCAGTTACTCGACAGGGGGAGCTAACTATGGCTACACCTTC. Its translation is CASSYSTGGANYGYTF.

This chain links TRBV19 with TRBJ1-2, with a tentative D call TRBD1 (6 bases). Trimming removed 5 bases from V and 12 bases from J, with 19 bases in between. The CDR3 runs to 13 residues. Germline values: CDR1 LNHDA, CDR2 SQIVND (reference sequence). CDR3 DNA: TGTGCCAGTAGTCCTCCTGGCAGGTCAGGGGACACCTTC. This encodes CASSPPGRSGDTF.

J is TRBJ2-1 and V is TRBV7-2; TRBD2 aligns across 10 bases. From germline, CDR1 is SGHTA and CDR2 FQGNSA. This CDR3 spans 17 amino acids. V was clipped by 0 bases and J by 3 bases; unmatched bases: 5. CDR3 nucleotides: TGTGCCAGCAGCTTAGCGCTAGCGGGAGCCGGCTACAATGAGCAGTTCTTC. It is translated as CASSLALAGAGYNEQFF.

Only a few counts were recorded for this clone. This chain uses TRBV27 with TRBJ1-2, with 8 bases identical to TRBD1. Germline V gene sequence: CDR1 MNHEY, CDR2 SMNVEV (reference sequence). The trim removed 0 bases at V and 4 bases at J, leaving 4 bases unmatched. The CDR3 is 15 residues long. The CDR3 DNA is TGTGCCAGCAGTTTATCGAGGACAGGGTTCTATGGCTACACCTTC. Translated, it gives CASSLSRTGFYGYTF.

This chain connects TRBV27 to TRBJ1-5; TRBD1 is a possible D gene (5 bases). V was pared by 2 bases and J by 0 bases, with 11 bases between. Germline loops: CDR1 MNHEY, CDR2 SMNVEV (reference sequence). This CDR3 region has 16 residues. CDR3 region: CASSLVGTHSNQPQHF. The CDR3, as DNA: TGTGCCAGCAGTTTAGTGGGGACTCATAGCAATCAGCCCCAGCATTTT.

The rearrangement joins TRBV2 to TRBJ2-3; 11 bases are shared with TRBD2. CDR3 length equals 16 residues. Losses at the gene ends were 2 bases for V and 5 bases for J; bases not matched to a gene: 6. Germline lookup yields CDR1 SNHLY and CDR2 FYNNEI. Here the CDR3 DNA reads TGTGCCAGCAGTGAAACTAGCGGGAGACTCTTAGATACGCAGTATTTT. As protein: CASSETSGRLLDTQYF.

This clone was recorded once. The rearrangement uses TRBV19 and TRBJ2-7, with 7 bases aligning to TRBD2. Germline V CDR1 and CDR2: LNHDA, SQIVND (reference sequence). V shed 4 bases and J 3 bases; nucleotides not matched to a gene: 3. The CDR3 consists of 13 residues. The CDR3 bases are TGTGCCAGTAGTAATGGGAGGGGCTACGAGCAGTACTTC. Encoded protein: CASSNGRGYEQYF.

This sequence joins TRBV11-2 and TRBJ1-2, with 8 bases aligning to TRBD1. This CDR3 comprises 14 residues. Germline V CDR1 and CDR2: SGHAT, FQNNGV. Germline trimming cut 5 bases from V and 3 bases from J; bases unmatched to any gene: 5. The CDR3 coding sequence is TGTGCCAGCAGCGAGGACAGGGTGCACTATGGCTACACCTTC. It encodes CASSEDRVHYGYTF.

The chain uses TRBV21-1 and TRBJ1-6; whether TRBD1, the table's D call, matches the DNA was not checked. TRBV21-1 is flagged as a pseudogene. The CDR3 is made up of 17 amino acids. CDR3 coding DNA: TGTGCCAGCAGCAAAGTCGGGCGAACGGGACAGGGGATAATGGTCCACTTT. It is translated as CASSKVGRTGQGIMVHF.

This sequence joins TRBV19 and TRBJ2-5, with TRBD1 identical over 7 bases. The CDR3 contains 15 residues. Germline CDR1 reads LNHDA; CDR2 reads SQIVND (reference sequence). J lost 4 bases, V lost 5 bases, and 10 bases had no gene match. The CDR3 reads CASSPRQGWGETQYF. Here the CDR3 DNA reads TGTGCCAGTAGTCCTAGACAGGGATGGGGAGAGACCCAGTACTTC.

The table lists this clone with a few counts. The chain couples TRBV9 to TRBJ1-2, with D maybe TRBD1 (5 bases). The V gene lost 4 bases and the J gene lost 3 bases, with 16 bases spanning the gap. The CDR3 runs to 15 residues. Per the germline V gene, CDR1 is SGDLS and CDR2 is YYNGEE. The CDR3 bases are TGTGCCAGCAGCCGGGCACAGGACCTTGACTATGGCTACACCTTC. It yields the protein CASSRAQDLDYGYTF.

V gene TRBV6-5 combines with J gene TRBJ2-2; D perhaps matches TRBD2 (5 bases). Germline CDR1 is MNHEY and CDR2 is SVGAGI. This CDR3 contains 13 residues. V lost 7 bases and J lost 6, with 12 bases in between. This CDR3 is CASTYRGAGELFF. The DNA of the CDR3 is TGTGCCAGCACGTACCGGGGAGCCGGGGAGCTGTTTTTT.

CDR3 residues: CASQRGLRQDTEAFF. CDR3 DNA sequence: TGTGCCTCCCAAAGGGGCCTTCGCCAGGACACTGAAGCTTTCTTT. The chain links TRBV30 to TRBJ1-1; TRBD1 is a possible D gene (5 bases). CDR1 and CDR2 from the germline V gene are GTSNPN and SVGIG (reference sequence). This CDR3 spans 15 amino acids. Deletions cut 7 bases from V and 3 bases from J, with 21 bases between.

The chain couples TRBV7-6 to TRBJ2-3; perhaps TRBD2 as D (5 bases). V shed 3 bases and J shed 2 bases, with 15 bases lying between them. The CDR3 consists of 16 residues. CDR1 is SGHVS, CDR2 FNYEAQ, per germline. The CDR3 coding sequence is TGTGCCAGCAGCTTTGGTAGCGCCACGAACACAGATACGCAGTATTTT. It encodes CASSFGSATNTDTQYF.

This clone occurred once. The chain links TRBV9 to TRBJ2-7; TRBD1 matches at 7 bases. V was pared by 4 bases and J by 6 bases, with 13 bases of the junction left unmatched. This CDR3 spans 15 amino acids. Germline lookup yields CDR1 SGDLS and CDR2 YYNGEE. For the CDR3, the DNA is TGTGCCAGCAGCCAATGGACAGGCGTAGGCGGCGAGCAGTACTTC. Amino acids: CASSQWTGVGGEQYF.

The chain recombines TRBV19 with TRBJ2-5; a weak D match, TRBD2 (6 bases). Germline V gives CDR1 LNHDA, CDR2 SQIVND (reference sequence). The CDR3 contains 14 residues. The germline V and J ends were trimmed by 1 base and 5 bases, with 11 bases remaining between them. CDR3 nucleotide sequence: TGTGCCAGTAGTATAGGGGCGGGATTGGAGACCCAGTACTTC. Protein sequence: CASSIGAGLETQYF.

This sequence joins TRBV6-5 and TRBJ1-5; D may be TRBD1 (5 bases). The germline V and J ends were trimmed by 7 bases and 0 bases, with 7 bases remaining between them. The CDR3 sequence is 13 residues long. Germline lookup yields CDR1 MNHEY and CDR2 SVGAGI. CDR3 in amino acids: CASKGRSNQPQHF. The DNA for the CDR3 is TGTGCCAGCAAGGGGCGTAGCAATCAGCCCCAGCATTTT.

The V gene is TRBV5-4, the J gene TRBJ2-5, with TRBD2 matching 11 bases. The trim removed 5 bases at V and 7 bases at J, leaving 10 bases unmatched. The CDR3 length is 15 residues. From germline, CDR1 is SGHNT and CDR2 YYREEE (reference sequence). Written as DNA, the CDR3 is TGTGCCAGCAGTTTTAGCGGGAGGGCCGGTGGGACCCAGTACTTC. It yields the protein CASSFSGRAGGTQYF. The full variable domain, rest sourced from reference TRBV5-4 and TRBJ2-5, is ETGVTQSPTHLIKTRGQQVTLRCSSQSGHNTVSWYQQALGQGPQFIFQYYREEENGRGNFPPRFSGLQFPNYSSELNVNALELDDSALYLCASSFSGRAGGTQYFGPGTRLLVL.

The chain carries TRBV27 and TRBJ1-6; D not resolved. Looked up from germline, CDR1 is MNHEY and CDR2 is SMNVEV (reference sequence). Trimming took off 3 bases at V and 2 bases at J, with 8 bases between the two ends. This CDR3 contains 15 residues. The CDR3 region has the DNA TGTGCCAGCAGTTTCGCGTACCCCTATAATTCACCCCTCCACTTT. Translated: CASSFAYPYNSPLHF.

This chain joins TRBV18 and TRBJ2-3; D call uncertain. CDR3 length equals 16 residues. With 2 bases removed from V and 0 bases from J, the gap between germline ends came to 12 bases. CDR1 is KGHSH and CDR2 is LQKENI in the germline V gene. The CDR3 DNA sequence: TGTGCCAGCTCACCATTAGAACTTACTAGCACAGATACGCAGTATTTT. It is translated as CASSPLELTSTDTQYF. Based on the CDR3 plus reference TRBV18 and TRBJ2-3, the full variable domain is NAGVMQNPRHLVRRRGQEARLRCSPMKGHSHVYWYRQLPEEGLKFMVYLQKENIIDESGMPKERFSAEFPKEGPSILRIQQVVRGDSAAYFCASSPLELTSTDTQYFGPGTRLTVL.

The V call is TRBV5-1, the J call TRBJ2-7; possibly TRBD1 for D (5 bases). In germline, CDR1 is SGHRS, CDR2 YFSETQ. The CDR3 spans 15 residues. V gave up 2 bases and J gave up 7 bases, with 19 bases separating them. CDR3 sequence (DNA): TGCGCCAGCAGCTTTGACAGTTGGAGATTGGGGGAGCAGTACTTC. Translated: CASSFDSWRLGEQYF.

The J gene is TRBJ1-6, the V gene TRBV5-1; 8 bases line up with TRBD1. CDR3 size: 18 residues. CDR1 and CDR2 from the germline V gene are SGHRS and YFSETQ. Trimming at V came to 5 bases and at J to 1 base, leaving 11 bases not matched to a gene. CDR3 in amino acids: CASSAKGQVGSYNSPLHF. DNA for the CDR3: TGCGCCAGCAGTGCGAAGGGACAGGTCGGATCCTATAATTCACCCCTCCACTTT.